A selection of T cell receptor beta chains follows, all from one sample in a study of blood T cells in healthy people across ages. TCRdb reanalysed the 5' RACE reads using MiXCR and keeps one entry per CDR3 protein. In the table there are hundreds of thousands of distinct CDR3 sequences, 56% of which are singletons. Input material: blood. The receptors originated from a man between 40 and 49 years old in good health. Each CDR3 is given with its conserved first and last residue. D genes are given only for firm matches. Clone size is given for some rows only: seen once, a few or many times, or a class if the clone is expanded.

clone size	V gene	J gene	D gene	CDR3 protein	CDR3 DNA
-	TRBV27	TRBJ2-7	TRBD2	CASSSYSGFYEQYF	TGTGCCAGCAGCTCCTATAGCGGGTTCTACGAGCAGTACTTC
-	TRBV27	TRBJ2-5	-	CASSLMGRAKTETQYF	TGTGCCAGCAGTTTAATGGGCAGGGCAAAAACGGAGACCCAGTACTTC
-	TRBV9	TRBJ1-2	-	CASSVVAGPYGYTF	TGTGCCAGCAGCGTAGTCGCAGGGCCCTATGGCTACACCTTC
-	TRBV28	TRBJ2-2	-	CASTVAQGGTGELFF	TGTGCCAGCACCGTCGCTCAGGGCGGGACCGGGGAGCTGTTTTTT
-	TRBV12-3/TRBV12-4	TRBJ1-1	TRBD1	CASSLTGRNTEAFF	TGTGCCAGCAGTTTGACAGGGAGGAACACTGAAGCTTTCTTT
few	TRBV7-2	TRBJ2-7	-	CASSPPWGYEQYF	TGTGCCAGCAGCCCCCCGTGGGGCTACGAGCAGTACTTC
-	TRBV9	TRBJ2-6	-	CASSPRRVSGANVLTF	TGTGCCAGCAGCCCTAGAAGAGTTTCTGGGGCCAACGTCCTGACTTTC
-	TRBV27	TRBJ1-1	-	CAAPGPPNTEAFF	TGTGCCGCCCCGGGACCCCCGAACACTGAAGCTTTCTTT
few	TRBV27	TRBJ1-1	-	CASSFPGGNTEAFF	TGTGCCAGCAGTTTCCCGGGGGGGAACACTGAAGCTTTCTTT
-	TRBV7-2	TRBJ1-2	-	CASSLGGRVDGYTF	TGTGCCAGCAGCTTAGGGGGCAGGGTCGATGGCTACACCTTC
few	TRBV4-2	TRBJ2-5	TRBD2	CASSQDEASGRGGTQYF	TGTGCCAGCAGCCAAGATGAGGCTAGCGGGAGAGGTGGGACCCAGTACTTC
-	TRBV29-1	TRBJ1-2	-	CSVEGSSGAIAGSGYTF	TGCAGCGTTGAAGGTAGCTCTGGGGCCATAGCAGGGTCTGGCTACACCTTC
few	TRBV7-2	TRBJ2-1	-	CASSPPGTSSNEQFF	TGTGCCAGCAGCCCCCCCGGGACCAGTTCGAATGAGCAGTTCTTC
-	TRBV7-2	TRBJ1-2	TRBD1	CASSGRGSRAVSYGYTF	TGTGCCAGCAGCGGCAGGGGGTCCAGGGCCGTTTCGTATGGCTACACCTTC
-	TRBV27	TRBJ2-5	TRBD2	CASAGLAGETQYF	TGTGCCAGCGCCGGACTAGCGGGTGAGACCCAGTACTTC
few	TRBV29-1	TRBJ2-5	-	CSVSQPGGETQYF	TGCAGCGTGAGTCAACCGGGTGGAGAGACCCAGTACTTC
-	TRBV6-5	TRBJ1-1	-	CASSAKQRLSTEAFF	TGTGCCAGCAGTGCGAAACAGAGGCTGTCCACTGAAGCTTTCTTT
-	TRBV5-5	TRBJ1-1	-	CASIKGGRAFMNTEAFF	TGTGCCAGCATCAAAGGGGGAAGGGCATTCATGAACACTGAAGCTTTCTTT
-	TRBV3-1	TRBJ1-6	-	CASSQEDWGSPLHF	TGTGCCAGCAGCCAAGAGGACTGGGGTTCACCCCTCCACTTT
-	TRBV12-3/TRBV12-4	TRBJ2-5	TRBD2	CASSLRAGGGGETQYF	TGTGCCAGCAGTTTACGGGCGGGAGGAGGGGGGGAGACCCAGTACTTC
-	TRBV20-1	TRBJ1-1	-	CSARLQDSEAFF	TGCAGTGCTAGATTACAGGACAGTGAAGCTTTCTTT
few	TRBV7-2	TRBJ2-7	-	CASSSGGSAYEQYF	TGTGCCAGCAGCTCCGGAGGGAGCGCGTACGAGCAGTACTTC
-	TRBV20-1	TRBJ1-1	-	CTSGDGLNTEAFF	TGCACTTCAGGGGATGGGCTGAACACTGAAGCTTTCTTT
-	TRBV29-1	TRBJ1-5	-	CSATGPNQPRHF	TGCAGCGCTACAGGTCCTAATCAGCCCCGGCATTTT
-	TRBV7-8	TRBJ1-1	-	CASSLLGQPQAFF	TGTGCCAGCAGCTTACTAGGGCAGCCTCAAGCTTTCTTT
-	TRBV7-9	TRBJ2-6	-	CASSVTPSGANVLTF	TGTGCCAGCAGCGTCACCCCATCTGGGGCCAACGTCCTGACTTTC
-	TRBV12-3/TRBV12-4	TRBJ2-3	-	CASTLWAGSTDTQYF	TGTGCCAGCACCCTATGGGCGGGTAGCACAGATACGCAGTATTTT
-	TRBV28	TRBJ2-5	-	CASSLRQTLLGTQYF	TGTGCCAGCAGTTTACGGCAAACATTACTGGGGACCCAGTACTTC
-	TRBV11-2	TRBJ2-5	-	CASSLGLIGETQYF	TGTGCCAGCAGCTTAGGACTAATAGGAGAGACCCAGTACTTC
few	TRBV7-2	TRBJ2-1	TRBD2	CASREREGRLNEQFF	TGTGCCAGCAGAGAGCGGGAGGGCCGTTTGAATGAGCAGTTCTTC
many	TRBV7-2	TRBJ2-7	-	CASSLPAGQTIEQYF	TGTGCCAGCAGCTTACCCGCGGGACAGACCATCGAGCAGTACTTC
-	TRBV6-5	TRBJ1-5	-	CASSRKFGQGIQPQHF	TGTGCCAGCAGTAGGAAGTTCGGGCAGGGGATACAGCCCCAGCATTTT
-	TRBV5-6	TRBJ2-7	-	CASSYWRIDYEQYF	TGTGCCAGCAGCTATTGGAGGATTGATTACGAGCAGTACTTC
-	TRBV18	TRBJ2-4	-	CASSPPGSLAKNIQYF	TGTGCCAGCTCACCGCCAGGCAGCCTAGCCAAAAACATTCAGTACTTC
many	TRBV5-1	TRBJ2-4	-	CASSSGPRTDIAKNIQYF	TGCGCCAGCAGCTCCGGTCCCAGGACAGACATAGCCAAAAACATTCAGTACTTC
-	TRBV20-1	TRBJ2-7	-	CSATPVRYEQYF	TGCAGCGCTACCCCGGTCCGGTACGAGCAGTACTTC
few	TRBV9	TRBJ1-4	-	CASSFRADEKLFF	TGTGCCAGCAGCTTCCGGGCTGATGAAAAACTGTTTTTT
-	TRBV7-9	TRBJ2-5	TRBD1	CASSHDRGETQYF	TGTGCCAGCAGTCATGACAGGGGGGAGACCCAGTACTTC
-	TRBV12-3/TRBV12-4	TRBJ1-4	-	CASSLGGAGEKLFF	TGTGCCAGCAGTTTAGGAGGGGCAGGTGAAAAACTGTTTTTT
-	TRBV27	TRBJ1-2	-	CASRDIGRYGYTF	TGTGCCAGCAGGGACATCGGCCGATATGGCTACACCTTC